This record concerns one T cell receptor beta chain sequence. It has no known antigen specificity. No base qualities exist here, and no much larger clone lies one base off it. Library construction relied on 5' RACE. Instrument used: Illumina HiSeq 2500. The second PCR ran for about 6 to 11 cycles and used a J-beta primer mix along with a sample-barcoded 5' primer. A unique molecular identifier was introduced onto each TCR beta cDNA molecule by a template-switch 5' adaptor carrying 12 random nucleotides. At least 2.5 million CDR3-containing paired-end reads were obtained from each sample. First-strand cDNA synthesis was performed from all RNA using the Mint cDNA synthesis kit, with priming by a TRBC-specific oligonucleotide. Following uracil-DNA glycosylase treatment, a first 18-cycle PCR with universal primers M1SS and BC2_uni_R was performed on all cDNA. The paper's processing steps were these. Each sample was normalized by randomly selecting 1 million high-quality reads, each carrying a distinct molecular identifier. Instead of being binned into consensus sequences, reads with shared molecular identifiers were discarded. MiTCR, run with a Q25 quality threshold and the strictest error-elimination algorithm, handled CDR3 identification, clonotype clustering and error correction. A nonparametric unseen species model with Euler transformation was used to estimate lower-bound total TCR beta diversity. The raw public reads went through TCRdb reprocessing: fastp at Q25, MiXCR clone calling, in-frame beta chains kept. Each CDR3 protein appears once, grouped with its most common genes and DNA. TCRdb's processing, not the study's, gives the V and J calls here. The sample yields roughly 800,000 distinct CDR3 sequences; roughly 64% were counted once. The ten largest account for roughly 22% of the sample.

Donors were approximately 42 systemically healthy Caucasian individuals from Russia aged 6 to 90 years. Approximately 9.3 milliliters of peripheral blood were drawn from each donor into EDTA-treated Vacutainer tubes. PBMCs were isolated by Ficoll-Paque density-gradient centrifugation, with at least 6.5 million obtained per sample. Total RNA, at least 6 micrograms per sample, was extracted from PBMCs with Trizol reagent. For every donor, flow cytometry on a PBMC aliquot measured the percentage of naive CD45RAhigh/CD27high T cells. The germline V and J ends show losses of 6 bases and 13 bases respectively, and no gene match explains 12 bases of the junction. CDR1 and CDR2 (DFQATT, SNEGSKA) derive from the germline V gene (reference sequence). From cysteine to phenylalanine, the CDR3 is 15 amino acids long. Kept here is only the CDR3 DNA, which spans 45 bases and is read in frame from base 1. The sample originates from a study of blood T cells in healthy people across ages (dated by TCRdb to between 2014 and 2017). Some background on the complete study: In model experiments, template switching captured about one uniquely barcoded TCR beta cDNA molecule for every two T cells. Age-related changes in TCR beta repertoire diversity were measured in the study by deep sequencing normalized with unique cDNA molecular identifiers. The donors were divided into four age groups: young (average approximately 17 years), middle-aged (almost 40), aged (under 70) and long-lived (around 87). To avoid experimental bias, donors of different ages were randomly spread across the sequencing lanes. For two donors (one aged 18 to 29 and one aged 80 or older), the study analyzed two additional independent replicas of 1 million unique cDNA reads from the same blood draw. Here is what the overall study found, with its caveats: Observed TCR beta diversity per million T cells fell roughly linearly with age, and a significant reduction was already apparent by age roughly 40. Compared with the aged group, more naive CD4+ T cells, fewer expanded clones and increased TCR diversity were shown by the long-lived group, suggesting age selection. Conclusive comparison of naive and antigen-experienced compartments was prevented by the profiling of bulk unsorted PBMCs. Estimates of total diversity based on one million sequenced T cells were regarded as lower bounds and as underestimates. Because the CMV infection status of the donors was unknown, age-related changes in expanded clonotypes may potentially have been confounded. A strong correlation was found between observed TCR beta diversity and the percentage of naive T cells measured by flow cytometry.

The chain was built from TRBV20-1 and TRBJ2-4; TRBD2 fits 16 bases in the junction. This TCR was sampled from a man aged 25-45 years in good health. Specimen: blood. The sequence in DNA is TGCAGTGCAGGCCCTCCGGGACTAGCGGGAGGGGAGCAGTACTTC. Its protein product is CSAGPPGLAGGEQYF.